These 32 T cell receptor beta chains share one sample of origin, sequenced in a study of T-cell memory formation after mild COVID-19. Using its own MiXCR run on the 5' RACE reads, TCRdb lists one record per CDR3 protein. Of about 560,000 distinct CDR3 sequences in the sample, about 20% are singletons; the top ten hold around 12%. The sequenced material came from PBMCs or a T cell subset sorted from them (not recorded which). The receptors shown here come from an adult woman who had mild COVID-19 (a few samples of this study predate the infection). Cell type and time point are not known.

This clonotype was found many times. The chain joins TRBV30 to TRBJ1-3, with no clear D. Per germline, CDR1 GTSNPN and CDR2 SVGIG (reference sequence). The CDR3 runs to 15 residues. Deletions cut 5 bases from V and 0 bases from J, with 14 bases between. This CDR3 is CAWHLPRFSGNTIYF. The DNA of the CDR3 is TGTGCCTGGCATCTTCCGAGGTTCTCTGGAAACACCATATATTTT.

The V and J genes are TRBV24-1 and TRBJ2-3, with 7 bases matching TRBD2. Germline values: CDR1 KGHDR, CDR2 SFDVKD. This CDR3 spans 17 amino acids. Germline trimming cut 4 bases from V and 2 bases from J; bases unmatched to any gene: 11. The DNA of the CDR3 is TGTGCCACCAGTGACCCAAGCGGGGCCCCCTCCACAGATACGCAGTATTTT. This sequence encodes CATSDPSGAPSTDTQYF.

In DNA form, the CDR3 reads TGTGCCAGCAGGGACACAGGGTGGGGGAACTATGGCTACACCTTC. Translating it yields CASRDTGWGNYGYTF. The J gene is TRBJ1-2, the V gene TRBV6-5; weak D call: TRBD1 (6 bases). The CDR3 consists of 15 residues. Looked up from germline, CDR1 is MNHEY and CDR2 is SVGAGI. With 6 bases removed from V and 2 bases from J, the gap between germline ends came to 16 bases.

This chain uses TRBV4-1 with TRBJ1-1; 7 bases map to TRBD1. CDR1 and CDR2 from the germline V gene are MGHRA and YSYEKL. The V segment lost 0 bases and the J segment 0 bases; nucleotides outside the gene matches: 10. CDR3 length equals 18 residues. CDR3 amino acids: CASSQDKKQGTMNTEAFF. The CDR3 nucleotides are TGCGCCAGCAGCCAAGACAAAAAACAGGGGACGATGAACACTGAAGCTTTCTTT.

This clonotype was seen a few times. The gene calls are TRBV5-1 and TRBJ1-4; D is ambiguous. This CDR3 is 14 amino acids long. Germline assignment: CDR1 SGHRS and CDR2 YFSETQ. V was trimmed by 4 bases and J by 5 bases, leaving 12 bases between them. CDR3 residues: CASSPQSTNEKLFF. CDR3 bases: TGCGCCAGCAGCCCTCAGAGTACGAATGAAAAACTGTTTTTT.

The gene calls are TRBV15 and TRBJ1-1, with a tentative D call TRBD1 (5 bases). Germline CDR1 reads LNHNV; CDR2 reads YYDKDF (reference sequence). The V gene lost 4 bases and the J gene lost 5 bases, with 14 bases spanning the gap. The CDR3 contains 14 residues. Written as DNA, the CDR3 is TGTGCCACCAGCAACAGACAGAAAGGTACTGAAGCTTTCTTT. As protein: CATSNRQKGTEAFF.

This clonotype was observed a few times. The rearrangement joins TRBV5-4 to TRBJ2-7, with TRBD2 as a possible D gene (6 bases). CDR1 is SGHNT, CDR2 YYREEE, per germline (reference sequence). The CDR3 is made up of 14 amino acids. The germline V and J ends were trimmed by 3 bases and 2 bases, with 12 bases remaining between them. In DNA form, the CDR3 reads TGTGCCAGCAGCTCATGGGGGGAGGCCTACGAGCAGTACTTC. The encoded protein is CASSSWGEAYEQYF.

In this sample, this clonotype turned up a few times. V gene TRBV27 combines with J gene TRBJ1-2; TRBD1 matches at 9 bases. The V gene's germline CDR1 is MNHEY and CDR2 SMNVEV (reference sequence). The CDR3 spans 16 residues. The trim removed 2 bases at V and 3 bases at J, leaving 7 bases unmatched. The CDR3 nucleotides read TGTGCCAGCAGTTTAGCAGGACAGGGGCGGGACTATGGCTACACCTTC. As protein: CASSLAGQGRDYGYTF.

The CDR3 is CASSSLDSSPLHF. CDR3 nucleotide sequence: TGCGCCAGCAGCTCGCTGGACAGTTCACCCCTCCACTTT. The rearrangement joins TRBV4-1 to TRBJ1-6, with D possibly being TRBD1 (6 bases). The ends were cut back, 5 bases at V and 9 bases at J, with 11 bases in the middle. Germline CDR1 reads MGHRA; CDR2 reads YSYEKL. CDR3 length: 13 amino acids.

This sequence joins TRBV12-3 or TRBV12-4 and TRBJ2-2; tentatively, D is TRBD1 (5 bases). Trimming stripped 5 bases from V and 0 bases from J, with 22 bases between. The CDR3 sequence is 19 residues long. CDR3 DNA sequence: TGTGCCAGCAGTCCTCCTCCACGTCAGGGATTTACGAACACCGGGGAGCTGTTTTTT. It codes for CASSPPPRQGFTNTGELFF.

The V gene is TRBV4-1, the J gene TRBJ1-2; D gene ambiguous. V was pared by 2 bases and J by 6 bases, with 7 bases between. The CDR3 spans 12 residues. The germline V gene encodes CDR1 MGHRA and CDR2 YSYEKL. Written as DNA, the CDR3 is TGCGCCAGCAGCCAATCCAAGAATGGCTACACCTTC. Translating gives CASSQSKNGYTF.

This clonotype has at least ten counts. This chain links TRBV12-3 or TRBV12-4 with TRBJ1-5; TRBD1 matches 10 bases. The V segment lost 6 bases and the J segment 6 bases; nucleotides outside the gene matches: 8. CDR3 length: 15 residues. This CDR3 is CASRAGQGEGQPQHF. CDR3 coding DNA: TGTGCCAGCAGGGCTGGACAGGGGGAGGGTCAGCCCCAGCATTTT.

This clonotype was observed a few times. This chain uses TRBV30 with TRBJ2-2; 8 positions agree with TRBD1. Germline V gives CDR1 GTSNPN, CDR2 SVGIG (reference sequence). The CDR3 spans 14 residues. The V and J ends lost 4 bases and 5 bases, in that order; junction bases with no gene match: 6. The CDR3 is CAWTGGAGTGELFF. CDR3 coding DNA: TGTGCCTGGACAGGGGGCGCGGGAACCGGGGAGCTGTTTTTT.

The chain combines TRBV30 with TRBJ2-7, with D possibly being TRBD2 (6 bases). The germline V and J ends were trimmed by 5 bases and 7 bases, with 21 bases remaining between them. CDR1 is GTSNPN and CDR2 is SVGIG in the germline V gene (reference sequence). There are 14 residues in the CDR3. The CDR3 sequence is CAWQKGTGAGEQYF. In DNA, the CDR3 is TGTGCCTGGCAAAAGGGGACTGGGGCAGGGGAGCAGTACTTC.

This clonotype was found a few times. The chain links TRBV20-1 to TRBJ2-5; D is perhaps TRBD1 (6 bases). Trimming took 1 base from V and 5 from J, leaving 14 bases between them. This CDR3 comprises 14 residues. Germline CDR1 reads DFQATT; CDR2 reads SNEGSKA (reference sequence). The CDR3 DNA sequence: TGCAGTGCTAGAGGCCACAGGGAAGCGGAGACCCAGTACTTC. Translation: CSARGHREAETQYF.

This clonotype was observed a few times. This chain connects TRBV30 to TRBJ1-2; 7 positions agree with TRBD1. Germline V gene data show CDR1 as GTSNPN and CDR2 as SVGIG (reference sequence). The CDR3 is made up of 15 amino acids. The J segment lost 2 bases and the V segment lost 0 bases, leaving 6 bases of the junction unmatched. The CDR3 DNA reads TGTGCCTGGAGTGTAAGGCTACAGGGGAACTATGGCTACACCTTC. Translation gives CAWSVRLQGNYGYTF.

The chain employs TRBV2 and TRBJ2-7; 7 bases are shared with TRBD1. With 4 bases clipped from V and 4 bases from J, the junction kept 7 bases outside the gene matches. The CDR3 totals 14 residues. The germline V gene encodes CDR1 SNHLY and CDR2 FYNNEI. CDR3 sequence (DNA): TGTGCCAGCAGTGGGTGGGACAGAAGTTACGAGCAGTACTTC. This gives the protein CASSGWDRSYEQYF. The variable domain in full, completed from reference TRBV2 and TRBJ2-7, reads EPEVTQTPSHQVTQMGQEVILRCVPISNHLYFYWYRQILGQKVEFLVSFYNNEISEKSEIFDDQFSVERPDGSNFTLKIRSTKLEDSAMYFCASSGWDRSYEQYFGPGTRLTVT.

Only a few counts were recorded for this clonotype. This rearrangement joins TRBV11-2 to TRBJ2-4; weak D call: TRBD1 (7 bases). V was pared by 4 bases and J by 11 bases, with 27 bases between. The CDR3 loop spans 17 amino acids. Germline assignment: CDR1 SGHAT and CDR2 FQNNGV. Here the CDR3 DNA reads TGTGCCAGCAGCTCTCACGGGGGACAGAGCCCTTTCTGGGTTCAGTACTTC. Amino acid sequence: CASSSHGGQSPFWVQYF.

J is TRBJ2-3 and V is TRBV14, with 11 bases matching TRBD1. Germline V gene sequence: CDR1 SGHDN, CDR2 FVKESK. There are 15 residues in the CDR3. V shed 5 bases, J shed 4 bases, and the junction held 5 bases outside the gene matches. The CDR3 region has the DNA TGTGCCAGCAGCTTCGGGACAGGGGGACCAGATACGCAGTATTTT. Translation gives CASSFGTGGPDTQYF.

The chain links TRBV7-6 to TRBJ2-3, with 8 bases fitting TRBD1. The V gene's germline CDR1 is SGHVS and CDR2 FNYEAQ. Trimming took 2 bases from V and 7 from J; bases not matched to a gene: 11. The CDR3 is 16 residues long. CDR3 nucleotide sequence: TGTGCCAGCAGCTTACCTCCGGACAGGGCTGAAAATACGCAGTATTTT. Its translation: CASSLPPDRAENTQYF.

This clonotype has ten or more counts. The chain uses TRBV6-5 and TRBJ2-4; D remains ambiguous. The germline V gene encodes CDR1 MNHEY and CDR2 SVGAGI. V was clipped by 3 bases and J by 5 bases, with 11 bases between them. The CDR3 loop spans 14 amino acids. The CDR3 DNA reads TGTGCCAGCAGTTATGCCGGCGGCCAAAACATTCAGTACTTC. Residues: CASSYAGGQNIQYF.

This chain joins TRBV27 and TRBJ2-7, with D possibly TRBD2 on 6 matching bases. The CDR3 loop spans 15 amino acids. In germline, CDR1 is MNHEY, CDR2 SMNVEV (reference sequence). V shed 3 bases and J shed 0 bases, with 12 bases lying between them. Here the CDR3 DNA reads TGTGCCAGCAGTTTTTTAGCGGACAACTCCTACGAGCAGTACTTC. It specifies CASSFLADNSYEQYF.

This clonotype was observed many times. This chain uses TRBV6-5 with TRBJ1-2; perhaps TRBD1 as D (5 bases). The CDR3 runs to 16 residues. The V gene's germline CDR1 is MNHEY and CDR2 SVGAGI. Between the trimmed V and J ends, which lost 0 bases and 1 base, there was a span of 12 bases. The CDR3 protein is CASSYSLRQYNYGYTF. As DNA, the CDR3 is TGTGCCAGCAGTTACTCTCTCCGACAGTATAACTATGGCTACACCTTC.

This clonotype occurred a few times. The chain recombines TRBV28 with TRBJ2-1; TRBD2 matches 12 bases. V shed 7 bases, J shed 4 bases, and the junction held 5 bases outside the gene matches. Germline V lookup: CDR1 MDHEN, CDR2 SYDVKM. The CDR3 spans 15 residues. DNA of the CDR3: TGTGCCAGCACCCTAGCGGGGGGGCGTTACAATGAGCAGTTCTTC. Translation gives CASTLAGGRYNEQFF.

This clonotype was observed a handful of times. The CDR3 sequence: CASAAGPSNEQYF. The CDR3 DNA reads TGTGCCAGCGCCGCGGGGCCTTCCAACGAGCAGTACTTC. The chain couples TRBV3-1 to TRBJ2-7, with a possible D match to TRBD2 (6 bases). V lost 8 bases to trimming and J lost 5 bases, with 16 bases between them. The CDR3 contains 13 residues. CDR1 and CDR2 (germline): LGHDT, YNNKEL (reference sequence).

The sample holds a few counts of this clonotype. This chain uses TRBV6-5 with TRBJ2-6, with no clear D. Trimming pared 7 bases from V and 0 bases from J, leaving 13 bases between. Per the germline V gene, CDR1 is MNHEY and CDR2 is SVGAGI. CDR3 length equals 16 residues. CDR3 sequence reads: CASKGQASSGANVLTF. Here the CDR3 DNA reads TGTGCCAGCAAAGGGCAGGCGAGCTCTGGGGCCAACGTCCTGACTTTC.

This clonotype has a handful of counts. This chain uses TRBV28 with TRBJ1-2; tentatively, D is TRBD1 (5 bases). Trimming cost V 8 bases and J 4 bases, with 14 bases left between them. Germline assignment: CDR1 MDHEN and CDR2 SYDVKM. The CDR3 sequence is 13 residues long. The CDR3 protein is CASRSTVPYGYTF. For the CDR3, the DNA is TGTGCCAGCCGTTCGACAGTTCCCTATGGCTACACCTTC.

This clonotype has only a few counts. The gene calls are TRBV23-1 and TRBJ2-5; 10 bases agree with TRBD1. TRBV23-1 is flagged as an ORF with uncertain function. V trimming: 8 bases; J trimming: 5 bases; junction bases outside the gene matches: 11. CDR3 length: 15 residues. CDR3 region: CASGPRTGGMETQYF. CDR3 sequence (DNA): TGCGCCAGCGGGCCCAGGACAGGGGGTATGGAGACCCAGTACTTC.

The rearrangement links TRBV12-5 to TRBJ2-7; 7 bases are shared with TRBD1. This CDR3 spans 14 amino acids. Germline V CDR1 and CDR2: LGHNT, FRNRAP. J gave up 6 bases and V 2 bases, and 7 bases lay outside the gene matches. This CDR3 reads CASGLPTGAPEQYF. CDR3 DNA: TGTGCTAGTGGTTTGCCTACAGGGGCCCCCGAGCAGTACTTC.

This clonotype occurred a few times. The rearrangement uses TRBV20-1 and TRBJ1-5; D is uncertain. The V end was cut by 0 bases, the J end by 9 bases, with 9 bases between. The CDR3 extends over 12 amino acids. Germline loops: CDR1 DFQATT, CDR2 SNEGSKA (reference sequence). The CDR3 loop reads CSARDDEGPQHF. The CDR3 bases are TGCAGTGCTAGAGACGACGAGGGGCCCCAGCATTTT.

This clonotype was seen more than once but under ten times. The V gene is TRBV20-1, the J gene TRBJ2-1; tentatively, D is TRBD1 (6 bases). The CDR3 sequence is 15 residues long. Trimming stripped 1 base from V and 0 bases from J, with 10 bases between. Per germline, CDR1 DFQATT and CDR2 SNEGSKA (reference sequence). The CDR3 region has the DNA TGCAGTGCTAGAGGACAGGAAAGCTCCTACAATGAGCAGTTCTTC. Its protein product is CSARGQESSYNEQFF.

The chain carries TRBV7-9 and TRBJ1-2; D unclear. Trimming pared 5 bases from V and 0 bases from J, leaving 13 bases between. This CDR3 is 15 amino acids long. The germline CDR1 and CDR2 sequences are SEHNR and FQNEAQ (reference sequence). DNA for the CDR3: TGTGCCAGCAGCCCCAGAGTCAGCACTAACTATGGCTACACCTTC. The encoded protein is CASSPRVSTNYGYTF.